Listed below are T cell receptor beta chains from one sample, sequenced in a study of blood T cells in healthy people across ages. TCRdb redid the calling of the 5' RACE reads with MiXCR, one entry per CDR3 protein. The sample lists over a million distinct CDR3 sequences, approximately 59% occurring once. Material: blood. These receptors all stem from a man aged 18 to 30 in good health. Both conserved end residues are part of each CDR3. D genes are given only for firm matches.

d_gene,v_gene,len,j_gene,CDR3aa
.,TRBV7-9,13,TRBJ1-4,CASSSHEGEKLFF
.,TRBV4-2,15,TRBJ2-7,CASSQVRDSAYEQYF
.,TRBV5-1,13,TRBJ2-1,CASSPRSGNEQFF
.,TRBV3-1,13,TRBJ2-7,CASSGQRLGEQYF
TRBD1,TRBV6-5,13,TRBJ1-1,CASSLTGGKAAFF
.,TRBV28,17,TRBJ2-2,CASSPQLSRVLTGELFF
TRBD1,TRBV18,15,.,CASSGSQGEGNEQYF
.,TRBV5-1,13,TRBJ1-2,CASSLGPIYGYTF
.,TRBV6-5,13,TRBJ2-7,CASSYYGTYEQYF
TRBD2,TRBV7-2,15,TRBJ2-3,CASSLSSGGVDTQYF
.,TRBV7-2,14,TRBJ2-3,CASSLVSWADTQYF
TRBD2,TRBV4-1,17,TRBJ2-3,CASSQGGPGLRTDTQYF
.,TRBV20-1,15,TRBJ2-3,CSARMAETSTDTQYF
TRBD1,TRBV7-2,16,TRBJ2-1,CASSLAGTGINYEQFF
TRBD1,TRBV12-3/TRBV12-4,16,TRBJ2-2,CASSYGTEANTGELFF
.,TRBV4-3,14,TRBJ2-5,CASSQETTRETQYF
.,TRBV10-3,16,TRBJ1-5,CAISDGSGSGNQPQHF
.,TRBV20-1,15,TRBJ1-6,CSAETGDEEGSPLHF
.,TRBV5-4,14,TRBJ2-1,CASSLQELKDEQFF
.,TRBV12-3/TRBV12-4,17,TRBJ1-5,CASSSVPTEYSNQPQHF
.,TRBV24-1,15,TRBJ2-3,CATSDRGRSTDTQYF
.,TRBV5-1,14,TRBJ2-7,CASSDGTINYEQYF
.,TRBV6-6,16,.,CASSGAREPIQETQYF
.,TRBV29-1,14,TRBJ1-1,CSVEGRAANTEAFF
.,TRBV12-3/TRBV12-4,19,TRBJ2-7,CASSFSTGPSLTESYEQYF
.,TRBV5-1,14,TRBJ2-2,CASSLVPSAGELFF
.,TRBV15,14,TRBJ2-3,CATSSGLAPDTQYF
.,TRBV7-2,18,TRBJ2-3,CASSLALSSSASTDTQYF
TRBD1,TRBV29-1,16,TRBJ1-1,CSVARRRGQGGTEAFF
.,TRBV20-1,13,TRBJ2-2,CSANRDPSGELFF
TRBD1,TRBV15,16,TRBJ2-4,CATSGRTGRDQNIQYF
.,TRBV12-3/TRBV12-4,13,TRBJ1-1,CASSIPTSPGAFF
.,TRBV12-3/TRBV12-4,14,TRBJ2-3,CASSNSVSADTQYF
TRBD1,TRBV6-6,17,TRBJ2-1,CASSYYPTGGWSNEQFF
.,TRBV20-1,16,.,CSARDGSSGSFYEQYF
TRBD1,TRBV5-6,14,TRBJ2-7,CASTLTGLIYEQYF
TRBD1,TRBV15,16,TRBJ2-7,CATSSPSGTAIYEQYF
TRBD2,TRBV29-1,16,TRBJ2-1,CSVDQLAGGPDNEQFF
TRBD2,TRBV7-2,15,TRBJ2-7,CVSSWATSGAYEQYF
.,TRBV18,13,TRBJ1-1,CASSPAAWGEAFF
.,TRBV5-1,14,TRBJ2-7,CASSFSGDTYEQYF
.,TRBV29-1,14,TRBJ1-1,CSVPGHLMNTEAFF
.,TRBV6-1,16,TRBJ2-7,CASSTTVVNINYEQYF
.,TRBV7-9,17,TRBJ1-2,CASSRTSGDTFNYGYTF
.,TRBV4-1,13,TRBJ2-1,CASSQWQGNEQFF
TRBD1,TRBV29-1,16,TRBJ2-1,CSVVGGRDRDYNEQFF
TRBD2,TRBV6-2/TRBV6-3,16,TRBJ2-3,CASSYYLASGLYTQYF
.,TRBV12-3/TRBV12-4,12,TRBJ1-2,CASSWDENGYTF